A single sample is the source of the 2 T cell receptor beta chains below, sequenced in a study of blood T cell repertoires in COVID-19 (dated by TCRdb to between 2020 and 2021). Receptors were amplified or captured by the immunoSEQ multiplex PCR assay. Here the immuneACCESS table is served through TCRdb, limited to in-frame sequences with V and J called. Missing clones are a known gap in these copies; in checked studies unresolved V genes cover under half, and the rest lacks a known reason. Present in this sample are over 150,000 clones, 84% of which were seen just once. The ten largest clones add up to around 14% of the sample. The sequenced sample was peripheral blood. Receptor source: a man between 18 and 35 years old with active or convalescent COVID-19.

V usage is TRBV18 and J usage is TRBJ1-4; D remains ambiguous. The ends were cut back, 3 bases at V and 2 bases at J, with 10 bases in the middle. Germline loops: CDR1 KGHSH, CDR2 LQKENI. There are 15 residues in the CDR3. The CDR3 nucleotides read TGTGCCAGCTCACCGACGATACAGACTAATGAAAAACTGTTTTTT. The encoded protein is CASSPTIQTNEKLFF.

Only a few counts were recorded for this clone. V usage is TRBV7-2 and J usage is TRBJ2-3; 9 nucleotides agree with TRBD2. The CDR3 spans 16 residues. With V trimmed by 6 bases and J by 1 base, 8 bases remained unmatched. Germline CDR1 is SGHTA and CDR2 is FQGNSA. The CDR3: CASRPESGRRTDTQYF. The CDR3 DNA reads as TGTGCCAGCAGACCGGAGAGCGGGAGGCGCACAGATACGCAGTATTTT.